The T cell receptor beta chain under discussion was sequenced for a study of blood T cells in healthy people across ages. Findings of the study overall: Shifts in expanded clonotypes may have been confounded by donor CMV status, which was unknown.

Trimming stripped 1 base from V and 7 bases from J, with 11 bases between. Germline V gene sequence: CDR1 DFQATT, CDR2 SNEGSKA (reference sequence). The CDR3 length is 12 residues. A sample-barcoded 5' primer and a J-beta primer mix were used in a second PCR of about 7 to 12 cycles. TCRdb reanalysed the 5' RACE reads using MiXCR and keeps one entry per CDR3 protein. The sample includes a few hundred thousand distinct CDR3 sequences, 45% to 60% of them seen just once. Only a few counts were recorded for this clonotype. Its antigen is undetermined. The genes are TRBV20-1 and TRBJ2-7; possibly TRBD2 for D (6 bases). The sample comprised blood. This receptor was taken from a man in his sixties in good health. Here the CDR3 reads CSARVDYREQYF. As DNA, the CDR3 is TGCAGTGCTAGAGTGGACTATCGGGAGCAGTACTTC.